The rows below give T cell receptor beta chains drawn from one sample of a study of CD8+ T cells in alopecia areata. The protocol was immunoSEQ multiplex PCR, while the TCRdb copy is restricted to in-frame clones and leaves out a portion. The table has 200,000 to 250,000 clones, more than 60% seen once. The source was CD4+ T cells sorted from blood, collected between weeks 43 and 45, from a patient treated with tofacitinib. Receptor source: a human donor with alopecia areata. Both conserved end residues are part of each CDR3. A D gene is named only where the DNA matches it firmly. Clone size is given for some rows only: seen once, a few or many times, or a class if the clone is expanded.

few	TRBD1	TRBV4-1	16	TRBJ2-7	TGCGCCAGCAGCTCCACCGTAGGACAGGGCCGCGACGAGCAGTACTTC	CASSSTVGQGRDEQYF
.	.	TRBV5-1	14	TRBJ2-1	TGCGCCAGCAACAGGTGGATGCTAGCCGACGAGCAGTTCTTC	CASNRWMLADEQFF
.	TRBD2	TRBV10-3	15	TRBJ2-2	TGTGCCAGTCTCCGGGGGGGTACGAACACCGGGGAGCTGTTTTTT	CASLRGGTNTGELFF
few	.	TRBV7-2	14	TRBJ2-2	TGTGCCAGCAGCTTTCCCCAGAACACCGGGGAGCTGTTTTTT	CASSFPQNTGELFF
.	TRBD2	TRBV4-3	18	TRBJ2-3	TGCGCCAGCAGCCAGGAAAGACTAGCGGGGGGGCCTATAGATACGCAGTATTTT	CASSQERLAGGPIDTQYF
.	TRBD2	TRBV4-3	13	TRBJ2-1	TGCGCCAGCAGCCAAGAAGGGAGGGGTGCGCAGTTCTTC	CASSQEGRGAQFF
.	.	TRBV19	16	TRBJ1-4	TGTGCCAGTAGTCCCCGACAGATGTCAACTAATGAAAAACTGTTTTTT	CASSPRQMSTNEKLFF
.	.	TRBV4-3	16	TRBJ2-3	TGCGCCAGCAGCCGGAGGGTACAGGGAAACACAGATACGCAGTATTTT	CASSRRVQGNTDTQYF
.	TRBD2	TRBV30	14	TRBJ2-3	TGTGCCTGGAGACGCGGGGGGGCTTTGGATACGCAGTATTTT	CAWRRGGALDTQYF
once	.	TRBV4-3	16	TRBJ1-2	TGCGCCAGCAGCCAAGATCTCTCAGCCTTGGGGTATGGCTACACCTTC	CASSQDLSALGYGYTF
.	TRBD1	TRBV7-8	14	TRBJ2-1	TGTGCCAGCAGCGTCACGGACAGGGACAATGAGCAGTTCTTC	CASSVTDRDNEQFF
.	TRBD1	TRBV30	14	TRBJ1-2	TGTGCCTGGAGTCCTACAGGGGGCCTGTTCGGCTACACCTTC	CAWSPTGGLFGYTF